What follows are 14 T cell receptor beta chains derived from one specimen sequenced in a study of a mutant IDH1 vaccine in newly diagnosed glioma (dated by TCRdb to the early 2020s). What this sample's time point label stands for: baseline, week 1 (first vaccination visit). This sample's treatment or condition label indicates: pre-vaccination baseline after standard-of-care therapy. The library was produced with the immunoSEQ multiplex PCR assay. This immuneACCESS table, as held by TCRdb, lists in-frame sequences with V and J called but not all clones. Of the missing ones, under half trace to an unresolved V gene in checked studies; the others have no known cause. This sample gives about 54,000 clones in total; about 82% of them show up just once. Of the sample, about 19% falls within the top ten clones. The specimen comprised PBMCs, sampled from a glioma patient treated with radiotherapy, temozolomide or both. Source of these receptors: a man aged 18-30 years with glioma.

CDR3 nucleotide sequence: TGCAGCGTTGCCCACGGGGGCAACTATGGCTACACCTTC. Translation gives CSVAHGGNYGYTF. This chain joins TRBV29-1 and TRBJ1-2; perhaps TRBD1 as D (6 bases). Germline V CDR1 and CDR2: SQVTM, ANQGSEA. V was shortened by 4 bases and J by 2 bases, with 11 bases between the two germline ends. This CDR3 is 13 amino acids long.

The chain links TRBV7-9 to TRBJ2-2; D perhaps matches TRBD1 (6 bases). The germline gives CDR1 SEHNR, CDR2 FQNEAQ (reference sequence). V shed 5 bases and J shed 2 bases, with 12 bases lying between them. The CDR3 sequence is 15 residues long. CDR3 sequence reads: CASSPGQLNTGELFF. CDR3 bases: TGTGCCAGCAGCCCCGGACAGCTCAACACCGGGGAGCTGTTTTTT.

This clone was detected only once. The genes are TRBV4-2 and TRBJ2-7; 8 bases align to TRBD1. With 0 bases clipped from V and 0 bases from J, the junction kept 7 bases outside the gene matches. The CDR3 extends over 17 amino acids. Germline V gives CDR1 LGHNA, CDR2 YNFKEQ. CDR3 amino acids: CASSQDGQGRVSYEQYF. CDR3 DNA sequence: TGTGCCAGCAGCCAAGATGGACAGGGTAGGGTCTCCTACGAGCAGTACTTC.

The rearrangement joins TRBV27 to TRBJ2-3, with D unresolved. CDR1 is MNHEY and CDR2 is SMNVEV in the germline V gene (reference sequence). This CDR3 is 14 amino acids long. V was cut by 8 bases and J by 2 bases, with 14 bases left in between. The CDR3 nucleotides read TGTGCCAGCGGAACCTCTTTAAACACAGATACGCAGTATTTT. It codes for CASGTSLNTDTQYF.

The V call is TRBV7-9, the J call TRBJ1-1, with D uncertain. The CDR3 length is 12 residues. CDR1 is SEHNR and CDR2 is FQNEAQ in the germline V gene (reference sequence). Trimming stripped 2 bases from V and 2 bases from J, with 3 bases between. CDR3 coding DNA: TGTGCCAGCAGCTTAAGTAACACTGAAGCTTTCTTT. Protein product: CASSLSNTEAFF.

V usage is TRBV2 and J usage is TRBJ2-7; TRBD2 aligns across 10 bases. Germline V gene data show CDR1 as SNHLY and CDR2 as FYNNEI. With V trimmed by 6 bases and J by 7 bases, 9 bases remained unmatched. The CDR3 totals 14 residues. CDR3 DNA: TGTGCCAGCAGACCGGGACTAGCGAGCGCTGAGCAGTACTTC. Its translation: CASRPGLASAEQYF.

CDR3: CASSQDSKGRMNTEAFF. DNA of the CDR3: TGCGCCAGCAGCCAAGACTCGAAGGGGAGAATGAACACTGAAGCTTTCTTT. The rearrangement joins TRBV4-3 to TRBJ1-1; D possibly corresponds to TRBD1 (5 bases). Germline V gives CDR1 LGHNA, CDR2 YSLEER. V gave up 0 bases and J gave up 0 bases, with 14 bases separating them. The CDR3 sequence is 17 residues long.

The chain uses TRBV6-1 and TRBJ1-4; tentative D call: TRBD1 (5 bases). Germline CDR1 and CDR2: MNHNS and SASEGT. V was trimmed by 5 bases and J by 2 bases, leaving 9 bases between them. This CDR3 has 14 amino acids. Here the CDR3 DNA reads TGTGCCAGCAGTACCGGGGGGACTAATGAAAAACTGTTTTTT. It yields the protein CASSTGGTNEKLFF.

The rearrangement links TRBV7-2 to TRBJ2-4; either TRBD1 or TRBD2 may fit D (6 bases each). Trimming shortened V by 8 bases and J by 6 bases, and 17 bases separated the two germline ends. From germline, CDR1 is SGHTA and CDR2 FQGNSA. This CDR3 region has 14 residues. This CDR3 reads CASAEVGGRNIQYF. DNA for the CDR3: TGTGCCAGCGCCGAAGTAGGGGGGCGAAACATTCAGTACTTC.

The DNA for the CDR3 is TGTGCCAGCAGCCTACACCGGAACACTGAAGCTTTCTTT. Encoded protein: CASSLHRNTEAFF. The chain has TRBV7-2 and TRBJ1-1; D is uncertain. Trimming left V 5 bases short and J 1 base short, with 8 bases between. This CDR3 has 13 amino acids. Germline values: CDR1 SGHTA, CDR2 FQGNSA.

The J gene is TRBJ1-1, the V gene TRBV7-9; TRBD1 might be the D (6 bases). Looked up from germline, CDR1 is SEHNR and CDR2 is FQNEAQ (reference sequence). This CDR3 has 15 residues. V was cut by 1 base and J by 0 bases, with 9 bases left in between. CDR3 sequence: CASSLGRTVNTEAFF. The CDR3 DNA follows: TGTGCCAGCAGCTTAGGTCGGACAGTGAACACTGAAGCTTTCTTT. Using reference TRBV7-9 and TRBJ1-1 for the parts outside the CDR3, the full variable domain is DTGVSQNPRHKITKRGQNVTFRCDPISEHNRLYWYRQTLGQGPEFLTYFQNEAQLEKSRLLSDRFSAERPKGSFSTLEIQRTEQGDSAMYLCASSLGRTVNTEAFFGQGTRLTVV.

V gene TRBV4-1 combines with J gene TRBJ2-1; a weak D match, TRBD1 (5 bases). V dropped 4 bases and J dropped 2 bases, with 18 bases sitting between them. Germline lookup yields CDR1 MGHRA and CDR2 YSYEKL. This CDR3 comprises 17 residues. CDR3 residues: CASSPPVVGVPYNEQFF. The CDR3 region has the DNA TGCGCCAGCAGCCCCCCCGTCGTAGGGGTACCCTACAATGAGCAGTTCTTC.

This clone was picked up one time. This chain connects TRBV7-2 to TRBJ2-1; a weak D match, TRBD1 (6 bases). Germline V gene sequence: CDR1 SGHTA, CDR2 FQGNSA. Trimming removed 5 bases from V and 0 bases from J, with 14 bases in between. The CDR3 totals 16 residues. The CDR3 nucleotides read TGTGCCAGCAGCCTGGGACACCCGAGCTCCTACAATGAGCAGTTCTTC. Its protein product is CASSLGHPSSYNEQFF.

This clone showed up many times. V gene TRBV4-1 combines with J gene TRBJ1-2; a possible D gene is TRBD1 (5 bases). V was clipped by 0 bases and J by 8 bases, with 16 bases between them. The CDR3 covers 15 residues. Looked up from germline, CDR1 is MGHRA and CDR2 is YSYEKL. In nucleotides, the CDR3 is TGCGCCAGCAGCCAAGATTTGGGGGTGACGCGCGGCTACACCTTC. Protein product: CASSQDLGVTRGYTF.